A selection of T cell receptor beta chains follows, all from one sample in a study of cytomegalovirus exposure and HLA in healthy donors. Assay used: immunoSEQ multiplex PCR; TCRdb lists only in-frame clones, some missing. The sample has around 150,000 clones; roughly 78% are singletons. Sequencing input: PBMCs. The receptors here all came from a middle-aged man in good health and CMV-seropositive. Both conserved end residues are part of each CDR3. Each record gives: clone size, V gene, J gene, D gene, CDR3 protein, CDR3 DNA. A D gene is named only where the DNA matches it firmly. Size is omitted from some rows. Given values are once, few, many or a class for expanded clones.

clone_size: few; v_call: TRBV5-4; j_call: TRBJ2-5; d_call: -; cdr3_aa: CASSLDQKETQYF; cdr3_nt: TGTGCCAGCAGCTTGGACCAGAAAGAGACCCAGTACTTC
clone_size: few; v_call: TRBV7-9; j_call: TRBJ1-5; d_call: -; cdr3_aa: CASSLEGGGGNQPQHF; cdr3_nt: TGTGCCAGCAGCTTAGAGGGGGGAGGGGGCAATCAGCCCCAGCATTTT
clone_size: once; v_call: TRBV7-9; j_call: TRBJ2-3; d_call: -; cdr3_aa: CASSFSYSAASDTQYF; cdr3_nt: TGTGCCAGCAGCTTTTCCTATAGTGCGGCGAGTGATACGCAGTATTTT
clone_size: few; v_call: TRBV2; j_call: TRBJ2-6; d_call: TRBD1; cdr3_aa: CASKAAGGLTGANVLTF; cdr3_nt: TGTGCCAGTAAGGCCGCAGGGGGCTTAACTGGGGCCAACGTCCTGACTTTC
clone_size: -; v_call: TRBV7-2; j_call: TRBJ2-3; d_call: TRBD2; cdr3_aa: CASSFSGYTDTQYF; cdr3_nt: TGTGCCAGCAGCTTTAGCGGGTATACAGATACGCAGTATTTT
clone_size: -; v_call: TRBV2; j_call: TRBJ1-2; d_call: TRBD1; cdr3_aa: CASRARGQGFYGYTF; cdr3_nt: TGTGCCAGCAGAGCCCGGGGACAGGGATTCTATGGCTACACCTTC
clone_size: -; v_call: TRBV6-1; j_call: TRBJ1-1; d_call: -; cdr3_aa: CASSEGRANTEAFF; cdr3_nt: TGTGCCAGCAGTGAAGGGAGGGCGAACACTGAAGCTTTCTTT
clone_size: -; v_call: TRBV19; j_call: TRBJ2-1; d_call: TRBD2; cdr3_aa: CASSIDGSGGVYNEQFF; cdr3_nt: TGTGCCAGTAGTATAGATGGTAGCGGGGGGGTTTACAATGAGCAGTTCTTC
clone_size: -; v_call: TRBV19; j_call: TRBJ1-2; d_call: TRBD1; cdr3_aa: CASSAVPGTGRRGYGYTF; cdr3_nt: TGTGCCAGTAGTGCAGTTCCCGGGACAGGGAGGAGGGGCTATGGCTACACCTTC
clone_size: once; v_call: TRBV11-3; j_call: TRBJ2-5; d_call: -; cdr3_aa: CASSPYREKTQYF; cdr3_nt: TGTGCCAGCAGTCCATACAGGGAAAAGACCCAGTACTTC
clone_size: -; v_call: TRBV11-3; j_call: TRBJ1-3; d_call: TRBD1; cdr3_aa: CASSRWTGSGNTIYF; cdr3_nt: TGTGCCAGCAGCCGATGGACAGGGTCGGGAAACACCATATATTTT
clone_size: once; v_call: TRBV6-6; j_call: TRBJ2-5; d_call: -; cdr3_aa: CASSARGIGLRETQYF; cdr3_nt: TGTGCCAGCAGTGCGAGGGGGATCGGACTGCGGGAGACCCAGTACTTC
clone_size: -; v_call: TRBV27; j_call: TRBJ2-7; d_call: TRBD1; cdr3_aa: CASSMTGGGYEQYF; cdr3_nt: TGTGCCAGCAGTATGACAGGGGGAGGATACGAGCAGTACTTC
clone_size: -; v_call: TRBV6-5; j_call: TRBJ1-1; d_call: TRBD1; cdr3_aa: CASTHRGGNTEAFF; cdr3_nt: TGTGCCAGCACTCACAGGGGGGGGAACACTGAAGCTTTCTTT
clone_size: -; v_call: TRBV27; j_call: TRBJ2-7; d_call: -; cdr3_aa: CASSLSGGGHEQYF; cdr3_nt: TGTGCCAGCAGTTTGTCAGGGGGAGGCCACGAGCAGTACTTC
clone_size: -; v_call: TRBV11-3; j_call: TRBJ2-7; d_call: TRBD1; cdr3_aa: CASSLGSGTGEAEQYF; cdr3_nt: TGTGCCAGCAGCTTAGGGTCCGGGACAGGGGAGGCCGAGCAGTACTTC
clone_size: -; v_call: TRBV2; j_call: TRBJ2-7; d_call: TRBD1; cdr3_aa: CASSDVTGGNHEQYF; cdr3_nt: TGTGCCAGCAGTGATGTGACAGGGGGCAACCACGAGCAGTACTTC
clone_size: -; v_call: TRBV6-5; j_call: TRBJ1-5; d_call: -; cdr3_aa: CASSVRRNQPQHF; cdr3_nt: TGTGCCAGCAGTGTTAGGAGAAATCAGCCCCAGCATTTT
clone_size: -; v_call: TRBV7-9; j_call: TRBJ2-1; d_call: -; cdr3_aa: CASSPWTASRGFF; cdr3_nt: TGTGCCAGCAGCCCTTGGACAGCTTCCCGGGGGTTCTTC
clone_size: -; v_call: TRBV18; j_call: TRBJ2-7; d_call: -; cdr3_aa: CASSPLSTYEQYF; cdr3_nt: TGTGCCAGCTCACCACTGTCTACCTACGAGCAGTACTTC
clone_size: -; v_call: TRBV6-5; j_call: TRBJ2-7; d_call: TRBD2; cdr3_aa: CATKAGFSSYEQYF; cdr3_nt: TGTGCCACCAAAGCGGGGTTTAGCTCCTACGAGCAGTACTTC
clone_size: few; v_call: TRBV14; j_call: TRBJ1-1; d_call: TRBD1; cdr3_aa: CASSQFSGQANTEAFF; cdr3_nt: TGTGCCAGCAGCCAATTTAGTGGACAGGCAAACACTGAAGCTTTCTTT
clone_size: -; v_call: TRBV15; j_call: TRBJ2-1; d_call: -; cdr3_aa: CATSRADRYNEQFF; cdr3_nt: TGTGCCACCAGCAGAGCCGACAGGTACAATGAGCAGTTCTTC
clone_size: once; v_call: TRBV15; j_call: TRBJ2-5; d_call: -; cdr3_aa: CATSRDRGQETQYF; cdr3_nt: TGTGCCACCAGCAGAGATCGAGGGCAAGAGACCCAGTACTTC
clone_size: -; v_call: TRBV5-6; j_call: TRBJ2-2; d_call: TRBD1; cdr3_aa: CASSLRGLDGELFF; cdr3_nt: TGTGCCAGCAGCTTAAGGGGGCTAGACGGGGAGCTGTTTTTT
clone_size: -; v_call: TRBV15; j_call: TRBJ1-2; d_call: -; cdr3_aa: CATSGGTSNYGYTF; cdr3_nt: TGTGCCACCAGCGGTGGGACATCTAACTATGGCTACACCTTC
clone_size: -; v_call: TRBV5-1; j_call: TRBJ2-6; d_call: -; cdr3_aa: CASSLTSGSPGANVLTF; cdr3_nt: TGCGCCAGCAGCTTGACCTCGGGTAGCCCTGGGGCCAACGTCCTGACTTTC
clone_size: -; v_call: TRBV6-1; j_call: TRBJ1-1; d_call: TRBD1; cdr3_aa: CASSPGAGGNTEAFF; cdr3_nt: TGTGCCAGCAGTCCCGGGGCAGGGGGGAACACTGAAGCTTTCTTT
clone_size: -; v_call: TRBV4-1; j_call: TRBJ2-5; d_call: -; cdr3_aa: CASSQETPQETQYF; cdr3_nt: TGCGCCAGCAGCCAAGAAACACCCCAAGAGACCCAGTACTTC
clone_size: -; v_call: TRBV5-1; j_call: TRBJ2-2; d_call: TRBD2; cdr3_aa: CASSVLAGTNTGELFF; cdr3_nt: TGCGCCAGCAGCGTGCTAGCGGGAACGAACACCGGGGAGCTGTTTTTT
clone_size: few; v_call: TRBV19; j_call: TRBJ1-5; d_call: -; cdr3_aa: CASSIQGGYSNQPQHF; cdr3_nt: TGTGCCAGTAGTATACAGGGAGGATATAGCAATCAGCCCCAGCATTTT
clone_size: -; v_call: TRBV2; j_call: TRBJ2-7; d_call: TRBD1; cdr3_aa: CASSEGQGALTGEGQYF; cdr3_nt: TGTGCCAGCAGTGAAGGACAGGGGGCTTTGACGGGAGAGGGGCAGTACTTC
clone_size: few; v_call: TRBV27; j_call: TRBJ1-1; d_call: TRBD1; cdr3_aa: CASSLLTGKRVAFF; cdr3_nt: TGTGCCAGCAGTTTACTGACAGGGAAGCGTGTAGCTTTCTTT
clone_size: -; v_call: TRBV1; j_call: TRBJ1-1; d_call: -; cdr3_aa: CTSSQERQGFTEAFF; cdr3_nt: TGCACCAGCAGCCAAGAACGACAGGGCTTCACTGAAGCTTTCTTT
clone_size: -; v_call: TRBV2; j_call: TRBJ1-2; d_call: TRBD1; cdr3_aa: CASSKDRAKANYGYTF; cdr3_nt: TGTGCCAGCAGTAAAGACAGGGCGAAAGCTAACTATGGCTACACCTTC
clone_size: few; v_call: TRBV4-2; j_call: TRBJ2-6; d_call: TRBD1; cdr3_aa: CASSHAEQGAGGANVLTF; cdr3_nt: TGTGCCAGCAGCCATGCTGAGCAGGGGGCTGGTGGGGCCAACGTCCTGACTTTC
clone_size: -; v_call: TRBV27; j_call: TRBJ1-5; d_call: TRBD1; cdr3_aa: CASSLFSGTGLNSPQHF; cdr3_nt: TGTGCCAGCAGTTTATTCTCCGGGACAGGTCTAAATTCGCCCCAGCATTTT
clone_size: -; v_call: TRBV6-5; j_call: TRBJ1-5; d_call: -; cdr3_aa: CASSPGDQPQHF; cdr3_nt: TGTGCCAGCAGCCCAGGGGATCAGCCCCAGCATTTT
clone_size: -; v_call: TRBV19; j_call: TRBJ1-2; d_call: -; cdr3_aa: CASSMDITAGYTF; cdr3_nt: TGTGCCAGTAGTATGGATATCACGGCCGGGTACACCTTC
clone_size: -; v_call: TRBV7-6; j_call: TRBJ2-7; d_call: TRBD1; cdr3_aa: CASTVTGASHYEQYF; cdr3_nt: TGTGCCAGCACCGTCACAGGGGCCTCCCACTACGAGCAGTACTTC
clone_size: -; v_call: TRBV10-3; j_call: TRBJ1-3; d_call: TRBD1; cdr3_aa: CAIRGQGFSGNTIYF; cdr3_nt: TGTGCCATCCGTGGACAGGGATTTTCTGGAAACACCATATATTTT
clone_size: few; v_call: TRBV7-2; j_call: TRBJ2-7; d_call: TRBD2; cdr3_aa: CASSLQIGLAVSYEQYF; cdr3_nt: TGTGCCAGCAGCCTACAGATTGGACTAGCGGTTTCCTACGAGCAGTACTTC
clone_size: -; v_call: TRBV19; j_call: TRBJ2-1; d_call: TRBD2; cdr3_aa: CASSPRTSGTYNEQFF; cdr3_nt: TGTGCCAGTAGTCCAAGGACTAGCGGAACCTACAATGAGCAGTTCTTC
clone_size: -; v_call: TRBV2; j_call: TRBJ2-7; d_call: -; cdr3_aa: CASREEDYEQYF; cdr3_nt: TGTGCCAGCAGGGAGGAAGACTACGAGCAGTACTTC
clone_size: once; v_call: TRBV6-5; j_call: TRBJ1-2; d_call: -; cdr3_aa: CASSRDFQGGYTF; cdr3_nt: TGTGCCAGCAGTCGGGACTTCCAAGGAGGCTACACCTTC
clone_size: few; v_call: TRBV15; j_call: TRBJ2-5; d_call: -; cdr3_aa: CATSRDLSSYETQYF; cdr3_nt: TGTGCCACCAGCAGAGATTTGAGTAGCTACGAGACCCAGTACTTC
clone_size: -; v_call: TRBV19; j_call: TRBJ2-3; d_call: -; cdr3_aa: CASSAQGMSDTQYF; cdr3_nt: TGTGCCAGTAGTGCCCAGGGGATGTCAGATACGCAGTATTTT
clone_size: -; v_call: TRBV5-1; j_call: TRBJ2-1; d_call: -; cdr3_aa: CASSLGQAYNEQFF; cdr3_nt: TGCGCCAGCAGCTTGGGACAGGCTTACAATGAGCAGTTCTTC
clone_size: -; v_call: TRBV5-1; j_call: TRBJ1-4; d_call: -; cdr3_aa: CASSFFPGEDNEKLFF; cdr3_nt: TGCGCCAGCAGCTTTTTCCCAGGGGAAGATAATGAAAAACTGTTTTTT
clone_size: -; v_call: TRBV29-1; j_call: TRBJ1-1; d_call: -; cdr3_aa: CSVEDPLNEPMNTEAFF; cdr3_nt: TGCAGCGTTGAAGATCCTTTAAACGAGCCGATGAACACTGAAGCTTTCTTT
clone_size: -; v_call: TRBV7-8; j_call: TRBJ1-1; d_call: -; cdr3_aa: CASSLDDLLQVITEAFF; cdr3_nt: TGTGCCAGCAGCTTAGACGATTTATTACAGGTAATCACTGAAGCTTTCTTT
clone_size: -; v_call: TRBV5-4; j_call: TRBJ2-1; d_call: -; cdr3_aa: CASSGRKPGGWNEQFF; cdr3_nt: TGTGCCAGCAGCGGACGGAAACCAGGGGGGTGGAATGAGCAGTTCTTC
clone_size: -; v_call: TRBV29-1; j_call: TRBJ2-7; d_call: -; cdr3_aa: CSVVHTTNYEQYF; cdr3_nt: TGCAGCGTTGTGCACACAACGAACTACGAGCAGTACTTC
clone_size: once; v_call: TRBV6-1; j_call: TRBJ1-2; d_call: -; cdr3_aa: CASNFNYGYTF; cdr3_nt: TGTGCCAGCAACTTTAACTATGGCTACACCTTC
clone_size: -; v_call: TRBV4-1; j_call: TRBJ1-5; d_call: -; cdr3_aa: CASSQDGSSNSNQPQHF; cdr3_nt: TGCGCCAGCAGCCAAGATGGGAGCAGCAATAGCAATCAGCCCCAGCATTTT
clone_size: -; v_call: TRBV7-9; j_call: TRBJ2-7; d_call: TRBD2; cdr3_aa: CASSLGLAGPYEQYF; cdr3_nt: TGTGCCAGCAGCTTGGGACTAGCGGGGCCCTACGAGCAGTACTTC
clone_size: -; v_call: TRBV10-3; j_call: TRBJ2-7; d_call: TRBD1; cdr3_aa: CAMGQGYEQYF; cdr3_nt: TGTGCCATGGGACAGGGCTACGAGCAGTACTTC
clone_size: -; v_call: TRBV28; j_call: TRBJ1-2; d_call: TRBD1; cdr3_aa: CASSTGGSYGYTF; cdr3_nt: TGTGCCAGCAGTACAGGGGGGAGCTATGGCTACACCTTC